The 27 T cell receptor beta chains listed next were all sequenced from one sample in a study of cytomegalovirus exposure and HLA in healthy donors. The primer mix had 60 Vbeta and 13 Jbeta primers. Generated by immunoSEQ multiplex PCR, the TCRdb table keeps only in-frame clones and is missing some. The sample includes tens of thousands of clones, 10% of them seen just once. Sequencing used PBMCs. The origin of the receptors is a man aged 55 to 70 in good health and CMV-seropositive.

This chain joins TRBV29-1 and TRBJ1-5; D not certain. The CDR3 has 13 amino acids. The V end was cut by 5 bases, the J end by 3 bases, with 11 bases between. Germline assignment: CDR1 SQVTM and CDR2 ANQGSEA. The DNA of the CDR3 is TGCAGCGTTAGGCAGGCCCTCAATCAGCCCCAGCATTTT. Its protein product is CSVRQALNQPQHF.

V usage is TRBV28 and J usage is TRBJ2-7; no clear D gene. The CDR3 runs to 11 residues. The V end was cut by 4 bases, the J end by 2 bases, with 3 bases between. Germline CDR1 MDHEN, CDR2 SYDVKM. The CDR3 DNA reads as TGTGCCAGCAGTTCAACCTACGAGCAGTACTTC. Encoded protein: CASSSTYEQYF.

The genes are TRBV5-4 and TRBJ2-1; maybe TRBD1 (5 bases). Germline V gene data show CDR1 as SGHNT and CDR2 as YYREEE (reference sequence). Trimming left V 3 bases short and J 5 bases short, with 9 bases between. This CDR3 region has 13 residues. CDR3 sequence reads: CASSSTVNNEQFF. CDR3 bases: TGTGCCAGCAGCTCGACAGTCAACAATGAGCAGTTCTTC.

This chain uses TRBV13 with TRBJ1-4, with D perhaps matching TRBD1 (5 bases). Per germline, CDR1 PRHDT and CDR2 FYEKMQ (reference sequence). This CDR3 comprises 14 residues. The V gene lost 5 bases and the J gene lost 6 bases, with 13 bases spanning the gap. The CDR3 protein is CASSLAGTYEKLFF. CDR3 in DNA: TGTGCCAGCAGCCTTGCGGGGACGTATGAAAAACTGTTTTTT.

The genes are TRBV7-3 and TRBJ2-1; D is uncertain. Germline CDR1 SGHTA, CDR2 FQGTGA. V lost 5 bases and J lost 4, with 6 bases in between. CDR3 size: 12 residues. In nucleotides, the CDR3 is TGTGCCAGCAGCGACGGGTACAATGAGCAGTTCTTC. This gives the protein CASSDGYNEQFF.

A few counts support this clone. The chain's CDR3 is CASSTGTGRTEAFF. The CDR3 bases are TGTGCCAGCAGCACCGGGACAGGGAGGACTGAAGCTTTCTTT. The gene calls are TRBV6-1 and TRBJ1-1; TRBD1 matches at 9 bases. Germline V CDR1 and CDR2: MNHNS, SASEGT. V dropped 6 bases and J dropped 5; count of bases not matched to a gene: 7. The CDR3 length is 14 residues.

This clone was seen repeatedly, ten times or more. The J gene is TRBJ2-1, the V gene TRBV28; 10 bases map to TRBD1. This CDR3 has 14 residues. Germline CDR1 and CDR2: MDHEN and SYDVKM. J lost 4 bases, V lost 6 bases, and 3 bases had no gene match. The CDR3 here is CASSTGQGYNEQFF. CDR3 coding DNA: TGTGCCAGCAGCACGGGACAGGGGTACAATGAGCAGTTCTTC.

The chain combines TRBV13 with TRBJ2-1; TRBD2 matches at 8 bases. J gave up 2 bases and V 5 bases, and 8 bases lay outside the gene matches. Looked up from germline, CDR1 is PRHDT and CDR2 is FYEKMQ (reference sequence). The CDR3 has 16 amino acids. The CDR3 bases are TGTGCCAGCAGCCAGATGGCCGGGGGGGCCTACAATGAGCAGTTCTTC. This sequence encodes CASSQMAGGAYNEQFF.

This rearrangement joins TRBV7-9 to TRBJ2-2; the match to TRBD2 covers 12 bases. CDR3 size: 17 residues. Germline loops: CDR1 SEHNR, CDR2 FQNEAQ (reference sequence). Unmatched junction bases numbered 5, after V lost 5 bases and J lost 1 base. The CDR3 reads CASSPGLAGLNTGELFF. The CDR3 region has the DNA TGTGCCAGCAGCCCAGGACTAGCGGGGTTGAACACCGGGGAGCTGTTTTTT.

The V gene is TRBV6-6, the J gene TRBJ1-5; D is uncertain. Germline-derived CDR1 and CDR2 are MNHNY and SVGAGI (reference sequence). V was trimmed by 4 bases and J by 4 bases, leaving 8 bases between them. CDR3 length equals 13 residues. CDR3 in DNA: TGTGCCAGCAGTTCAGGTGATAATCAGCCCCAGCATTTT. Protein product: CASSSGDNQPQHF.

V is TRBV7-6 and J is TRBJ1-3; D not certain. The V end lost 2 bases, the J end lost 0 bases, and 20 bases lay between the germline ends. Germline V gives CDR1 SGHVS, CDR2 FNYEAQ. The CDR3 sequence is 19 residues long. The chain's CDR3 is CASSLYSVRAVFSGNTIYF. The CDR3 nucleotides are TGTGCCAGCAGCTTATACAGTGTAAGAGCTGTATTCTCTGGAAACACCATATATTTT.

This clone was seen only a few times. The CDR3 does not end in the conserved phenylalanine or tryptophan, so this is likely a read error. This rearrangement joins TRBV25-1 to TRBJ2-2; 9 bases match TRBD2. This CDR3 comprises 16 residues. Germline V CDR1 and CDR2: MGHDK, SYGVNS. CDR3 residues: CASSPSSGANTGELFV. As DNA, the CDR3 is TGTGCAAGCAGTCCTTCTAGCGGGGCGAACACCGGGGAGCTGTTTGTT.

The gene calls are TRBV6-1 and TRBJ2-2; 8 bases are a match to TRBD1. The V gene end was trimmed by 4 bases and the J gene end by 6 bases; junction bases not matched to a gene: 7. The CDR3 loop spans 15 amino acids. CDR1 is MNHNS and CDR2 is SASEGT in the germline V gene. This CDR3 is CASSVSGQGPGELFF. For the CDR3, the DNA is TGTGCCAGCAGTGTCTCTGGACAGGGACCCGGGGAGCTGTTTTTT.

Only a few counts were recorded for this clone. The chain combines TRBV14 with TRBJ1-5, with unresolved D. Germline CDR1 is SGHDN and CDR2 is FVKESK. The germline V and J ends were trimmed by 0 bases and 5 bases, with 5 bases remaining between them. The CDR3 is 13 residues long. CDR3 residues: CASSQDGHQPQHF. The CDR3 DNA is TGTGCCAGCAGCCAAGATGGCCATCAGCCCCAGCATTTT.

The chain links TRBV10-3 to TRBJ2-3, with 14 bases lining up with TRBD2. V dropped 6 bases and J dropped 4; count of bases not matched to a gene: 9. There are 17 residues in the CDR3. Germline CDR1 is ENHRY and CDR2 is SYGVKD. CDR3 coding DNA: TGTGCCATCAGAGGCGAACCGGGACTAGCGGGAGCAGATACGCAGTATTTT. This translates into CAIRGEPGLAGADTQYF.

This clone was picked up a small number of times. The rearrangement joins TRBV6-7 to TRBJ1-5; 8 positions agree with TRBD1. Being an ORF, TRBV6-7 has a function that is uncertain. This CDR3 has 20 residues. The V segment lost 2 bases and the J segment 2 bases; nucleotides outside the gene matches: 17. The DNA for the CDR3 is TGTGCCAGCAGTTACCTTGGACAGGGCATCGGGAAGGGAGGCAATCAGCCCCAGCATTTT. The encoded protein is CASSYLGQGIGKGGNQPQHF.

This clone was counted only a few times. The chain is built from TRBV25-1 and TRBJ1-4, with D possibly matching TRBD1 (6 bases). V was clipped by 5 bases and J by 4 bases, with 14 bases between them. Germline CDR1 and CDR2: MGHDK and SYGVNS. CDR3 length: 15 residues. CDR3 residues: CASSPPGTHNEKLFF. CDR3 coding DNA: TGTGCCAGCAGTCCTCCCGGGACACATAATGAAAAACTGTTTTTT.

This clone was detected a few times. The CDR3 does not close with the conserved phenylalanine or tryptophan, likely indicating a read error. No DNA is shown, since the ends of the CDR3 on it are uncertain; the CDR3 is the one TCRdb lists. The CDR3: CASSAAEGTQRYEHYA. The chain carries TRBV2 and TRBJ2-7; TRBD1, as called in the table, went unchecked against the DNA. The CDR3 comprises 16 residues, both ends counted. Germline lookup yields CDR1 SNHLY and CDR2 FYNNEI.

This clone has only a few counts. The chain carries TRBV19 and TRBJ2-7; weak D call: TRBD2 (6 bases). This CDR3 is built from 11 residues. The V end lost 9 bases, the J end lost 3 bases, and 9 bases lay between the germline ends. Germline assignment: CDR1 LNHDA and CDR2 SQIVND (reference sequence). The CDR3 is CASNSGYEQYF. DNA for the CDR3: TGTGCCAGCAATAGCGGCTACGAGCAGTACTTC.

This chain joins TRBV30 and TRBJ2-1, with D perhaps TRBD1 (6 bases). Germline-derived CDR1 and CDR2 are GTSNPN and SVGIG (reference sequence). V lost 3 bases and J 0 bases, leaving 6 bases between the germline ends. This CDR3 region has 13 residues. The CDR3 DNA reads TGTGCCTGGAGGACAGGCTCCTACAATGAGCAGTTCTTC. It encodes CAWRTGSYNEQFF.

The rearrangement joins TRBV2 to TRBJ1-1, with D perhaps matching TRBD1 (5 bases). Trimming removed 8 bases from V and 5 bases from J, with 9 bases in between. CDR3 length equals 11 residues. The germline V gene has CDR1 SNHLY and CDR2 FYNNEI. CDR3 bases: TGTGCCAGCGGGGGAGGGACTGAAGCTTTCTTT. Its translation is CASGGGTEAFF.

Only a few counts were recorded for this clone. The chain carries TRBV29-1 and TRBJ2-5; 9 bases align to TRBD1. The CDR3 has 14 residues. The V gene's germline CDR1 is SQVTM and CDR2 ANQGSEA. With V trimmed by 4 bases and J by 1 base, 4 bases remained unmatched. This CDR3 reads CSVAWTGAQETQYF. DNA of the CDR3: TGCAGCGTTGCATGGACAGGGGCCCAAGAGACCCAGTACTTC.

Worth noting for this clone: This specimen includes other DNA sequences encoding the same CDR3. This rearrangement joins TRBV9 to TRBJ2-5; 12 bases line up with TRBD2. V was clipped by 2 bases and J by 5 bases; unmatched bases: 1. Germline V lookup: CDR1 SGDLS, CDR2 YYNGEE. The CDR3 is 14 residues long. CDR3 region: CASSVGTSGETQYF. CDR3 DNA sequence: TGTGCCAGCAGCGTCGGGACTAGCGGGGAGACCCAGTACTTC.

The chain has TRBV6-4 and TRBJ1-5, with D tentatively TRBD1 (6 bases). V lost 0 bases and J 6 bases, leaving 12 bases between the germline ends. Germline V gives CDR1 MRHNA, CDR2 SNTAGT. The CDR3 has 15 amino acids. CDR3 residues: CASSDSSGDGQPQHF. The CDR3 DNA follows: TGTGCCAGCAGTGACTCCTCAGGGGACGGTCAGCCCCAGCATTTT.

The chain is built from TRBV9 and TRBJ2-5; D is unclear. V was clipped by 3 bases and J by 5 bases, with 14 bases between them. Germline V gene data show CDR1 as SGDLS and CDR2 as YYNGEE. CDR3 length: 14 residues. CDR3 bases: TGTGCCAGCAGCGCCTCACAGACCCTTGAGACCCAGTACTTC. Protein sequence: CASSASQTLETQYF.

This clone was seen only a few times. CDR3 nucleotides: TGCGCCAGCAGCACGGTCTTCGAGAGCTCCTACAATGAGCAGTTCTTC. Residues: CASSTVFESSYNEQFF. The rearrangement joins TRBV5-1 to TRBJ2-1; no reliable D call. CDR3 length: 16 residues. Trimming stripped 4 bases from V and 0 bases from J, with 14 bases between. Germline CDR1 is SGHRS and CDR2 is YFSETQ. The whole variable domain, remainder taken from reference TRBV5-1 and TRBJ2-1, is KAGVTQTPRYLIKTRGQQVTLSCSPISGHRSVSWYQQTPGQGLQFLFEYFSETQRNKGNFPGRFSGRQFSNSRSEMNVSTLELGDSALYLCASSTVFESSYNEQFFGPGTRLTVL.

The chain recombines TRBV6-5 with TRBJ1-5; tentative D call: TRBD1 (6 bases). CDR1 MNHEY and CDR2 SVGAGI come from the germline V gene. Trimming took 6 bases from V and 7 from J, leaving 13 bases between them. This CDR3 region has 13 residues. The CDR3 sequence: CASRPTGNQPQHF. CDR3 bases: TGTGCCAGCAGACCTACAGGGAACCAGCCCCAGCATTTT.